One TCR beta chain is described in this entry. Its antigen is still unknown. Base quality data are lacking; no much larger clone is found one base away. TCR CDR3 regions were amplified from genomic DNA by multiplex PCR using the deep immunoSEQ assay. Extracted genomic DNA from each cell subset was spread evenly across all wells of several immunoSEQ 96-well plates, with each plate serving as a replicate. For sorted subsets, roughly 200 ng of genomic DNA, equivalent to roughly 33,000 T cell genomes, went into each replicate PCR. The purified libraries were quantified using a Qubit 3.0 fluorometer, sized with a Bioanalyzer 2100, and then quantified again using the KAPA Library Quantification kit. Every immunoSEQ 96-well plate was sequenced on a separate single-read 150-cycle Illumina NextSeq 550 flow cell. The original methods were these. Because only junctional sequences without quality scores were contained in the immunoSEQ output, filtering matching that applied to full-length reads could not be performed. To assign V/J genes and CDR3, sequences were annotated against IMGT germline references using PyIR, a Python wrapper for IgBLAST v1.9. Reads with weak V/J assignments (E-value above 1e-6), missing CDR3, stop codons, out-of-frame junctions, or ambiguous translated residues were removed. A V3J clonotype was defined by an identical inferred V gene, J gene, and CDR3 amino acid sequence. The percentage overlap between two repertoires was calculated by dividing the number of shared unique clonotypes by the size of the smaller repertoire. Repertoire richness was assessed with RTK rarefaction, the Chao1 estimator, and Recon v2.1 estimates of unobserved clonotypes. For all TCRbeta clonotypes obtained by the gDNA method from several donors, generation probabilities were computed with OLGA. TCRdb limited this immuneACCESS table to in-frame rearrangements with V and J called. A share of clones is missing; checked studies link under half to unresolved V genes, and the rest is unexplained. V and J calls and clone size are those listed in that table; D and trimming were worked out from the DNA. This sample lists 2 million to 2.5 million clones; 93% were detected once. The ten largest clones add up to approximately 0.4% of the sample.

The source of the sample is a study of shared clonotypes between healthy human individuals (TCRdb year 2020). Turning to the overall study: Two women and a few men aged 18 to 49 years were included in the cohort. Per donor, three plates each were used for CD4 naive and CD4 memory, two for CD8 naive, and one for CD8 memory. To estimate repertoire size and how much clonotype sharing occurs between individuals, the study deeply sequenced the blood TCR repertoires of five or six healthy adults. Libraries were prepared and TCR repertoires were sequenced by different laboratories using diverse techniques, in order to increase sequencing depth and limit assay-specific biases. Leukapheresis yielded between about 0.9 and 9.5 billion PBMCs per donor. Study-wide findings and limitations: Clonotypes shared by all four sorted-subset donors showed higher generation probabilities than non-shared clonotypes. The genetic and exposure-history diversity represented was limited by the small number of donors. Even with the large sequencing depth, rarefaction of the sorted-subset datasets indicated that sequencing was incomplete. Naive subsets generally had larger estimated clonotype richness than memory subsets did. Sharing across a few donors was observed for around 4.8% of naive CD4, over 3% of naive CD8, 2.3% of memory CD4, and roughly 0.4% of memory CD8 clonotypes. Only blood was sampled, and tissue TCR repertoires likely differ from those in blood. Pairwise subsampling indicated that sequencing depth was expected to affect the degree of clonotype sharing among donors.

V loses 0 bases of germline sequence and J loses 7 bases, and the interval between the two ends is 18 bases. Taken from the germline V gene, the CDR1 and CDR2 loops are SGHTA and FQGNSA. Including the terminal cysteine and phenylalanine, the CDR3 comprises 16 residues. Just the 48-base CDR3 DNA is kept, in frame starting at base 1. Healthy HIV-negative adults with no recently reported acute infections or vaccinations were included as donors. Every donor was a Caucasian adult living in Nashville, Tennessee, USA. CD4+ T cells were enriched by magnetic negative selection, after which naive cells were positively selected on CD45RA and the negative fraction was taken as the memory subset. Blood was obtained by leukapheresis, after which PBMCs were separated by Ficoll-Histopaque density gradient centrifugation and cryopreserved in liquid nitrogen vapor phase. Analytical flow cytometry was used to check the purity and quantity of every magnetically sorted T cell population. Genomic DNA was isolated from each sorted fraction and quantified by UV absorbance on a Nanodrop 2000c.

Material: naive CD4+ T cells from PBMCs. Explained via the paper, the cell subset or site label denotes: CD45RA+ positively selected. This sequence originates from a man younger than 35 in good health. Some clones in this sample may be carry-over from other donors' samples. The rearrangement combines TRBV7-2 with TRBJ1-2, with TRBD1 as a weak D call on 5 bases. The DNA sequence reads TGTGCCAGCAGCTTAGCGGGGACGCAGGGTATGGGTGGCTACACCTTC. It translates as CASSLAGTQGMGGYTF.